One and the same sample provided the 32 T cell receptor beta chains below, sequenced in a study of blood T cell repertoires in COVID-19. TCRdb's copy holds only in-frame clones and misses some; the assay was immunoSEQ multiplex PCR. The data hold around 68,000 clones, with about 94% observed a single time. The specimen sequenced was peripheral blood. The receptor set was obtained from a man between 65 and 85 years old with active COVID-19.

Here the CDR3 reads CASSPGTDGWGYTF. CDR3 DNA sequence: TGTGCCAGCTCACCAGGGACAGACGGTTGGGGCTACACCTTC. The J gene is TRBJ1-2, the V gene TRBV18; TRBD1 matches at 7 bases. V was pared by 2 bases and J by 8 bases, with 8 bases of the junction left unmatched. Looked up from germline, CDR1 is KGHSH and CDR2 is LQKENI. The length of the CDR3 is 14 residues.

This chain joins TRBV24-1 and TRBJ2-3, with 8 positions matching TRBD2. This CDR3 has 16 amino acids. Germline values: CDR1 KGHDR, CDR2 SFDVKD. The V and J ends lost 3 bases and 6 bases, in that order; junction bases with no gene match: 10. The CDR3 here is CATSDARGGTVDTQYF. The CDR3 DNA follows: TGTGCCACCAGTGATGCCCGCGGGGGGACTGTCGATACGCAGTATTTT.

V and J are TRBV19 and TRBJ1-6; tentative D call: TRBD1 (5 bases). V lost 2 bases and J lost 0, with 17 bases in between. Germline V gives CDR1 LNHDA, CDR2 SQIVND (reference sequence). CDR3 length equals 19 residues. The CDR3 is CASSIIRRGRSSYNSPLHF. The CDR3 coding sequence is TGTGCCAGTAGTATAATTCGGAGGGGCAGGAGCTCCTATAATTCACCCCTCCACTTT.

The chain combines TRBV11-3 with TRBJ2-7; tentatively, D is TRBD1 (5 bases). Trimming removed 4 bases at V and 0 bases at J, with 22 bases between. Germline-derived CDR1 and CDR2 are SGHNT and YENEEA. This CDR3 has 18 residues. The chain's CDR3 is CASSSTSVSTASSYEQYF. CDR3 nucleotide sequence: TGTGCCAGCAGCTCAACATCGGTGTCGACAGCCAGCTCCTACGAGCAGTACTTC.

The sample holds one count of this clone. The rearrangement links TRBV7-3 to TRBJ2-5; D perhaps matches TRBD1 (6 bases). Germline loops: CDR1 SGHTA, CDR2 FQGTGA. V gave up 5 bases and J gave up 6 bases, with 19 bases separating them. The CDR3 spans 15 residues. CDR3 sequence: CASSPRLTGLQTQYF. The CDR3 DNA follows: TGTGCCAGCAGCCCCCGCTTGACAGGTCTGCAGACCCAGTACTTC.

The chain couples TRBV4-2 to TRBJ1-1; possibly TRBD1 for D (5 bases). Germline loops: CDR1 LGHNA, CDR2 YNFKEQ. The CDR3 contains 14 residues. V lost 1 base to trimming and J lost 1 base, with 7 bases between them. CDR3 DNA: TGTGCCAGCAGCCAAGGACAGTCGAACACTGAAGCTTTCTTT. Translated: CASSQGQSNTEAFF.

The chain joins TRBV6-5 to TRBJ1-1, with D perhaps matching TRBD1 (5 bases). V was cut by 2 bases and J by 4 bases, with 17 bases left in between. CDR1 and CDR2 (germline): MNHEY, SVGAGI. The CDR3 is 16 amino acids. The CDR3 nucleotides read TGTGCCAGCAGTTACCCCAAGTTGGGGCGGGGCACTGAAGCTTTCTTT. It encodes CASSYPKLGRGTEAFF.

CDR3 sequence (DNA): TGTGCCAGCAGCCAAGTTAGCGGATACATGGGATTAGCCAAAAACATTCAGTACTTC. Residues: CASSQVSGYMGLAKNIQYF. The V gene is TRBV3-1 (or the pseudogene TRBV3-2), the J gene TRBJ2-4, with D possibly TRBD2 on 6 matching bases. Germline V lookup: CDR1 LGHDT, CDR2 YNNKEL (reference sequence). Deletions cut 1 base from V and 0 bases from J, with 19 bases between. CDR3 length equals 19 residues.

This clone was seen more than once but under ten times. The V and J genes are TRBV27 and TRBJ1-6, with no clear D. The CDR3 extends over 14 amino acids. Germline-derived CDR1 and CDR2 are MNHEY and SMNVEV (reference sequence). The V end was cut by 2 bases, the J end by 9 bases, with 11 bases between. The CDR3, as DNA: TGTGCCAGCAGTTTAAACCAGTCTCCTTCACCCCTCCACTTT. Translating gives CASSLNQSPSPLHF.

The chain employs TRBV3-1 (or the pseudogene TRBV3-2) and TRBJ2-2; D gene uncertain. The CDR3 totals 16 residues. The germline V gene has CDR1 LGHDT and CDR2 YNNKEL (reference sequence). Deletions cut 0 bases from V and 7 bases from J, with 15 bases between. The CDR3 DNA reads TGTGCCAGCAGCCAAGACCATATAGTAGCAAGCGGGGAGCTGTTTTTT. This sequence encodes CASSQDHIVASGELFF.

V usage is TRBV2 and J usage is TRBJ2-2; D possibly corresponds to TRBD1 (6 bases). Looked up from germline, CDR1 is SNHLY and CDR2 is FYNNEI. V shed 7 bases and J shed 4 bases, with 16 bases lying between them. This CDR3 is built from 15 residues. As DNA, the CDR3 is TGTGCCAGCATGCCGGACAGTGGGGGCACCGGGGAGCTGTTTTTT. Protein sequence: CASMPDSGGTGELFF.

CDR3 nucleotide sequence: TGTGCCATAGGGACTAGCGGGGCCAATGAGCAGTTCTTC. Protein product: CAIGTSGANEQFF. The chain has TRBV10-3 and TRBJ2-1, with TRBD2 matching 13 bases. Germline assignment: CDR1 ENHRY and CDR2 SYGVKD. The V gene end was trimmed by 9 bases and the J gene end by 6 bases; junction bases not matched to a gene: 2. This CDR3 has 13 residues.

The chain is built from TRBV7-9 and TRBJ1-1; possible D gene TRBD1, 6 bases. Germline-derived CDR1 and CDR2 are SEHNR and FQNEAQ (reference sequence). This CDR3 region has 16 residues. The V and J ends lost 5 bases and 3 bases respectively, with 19 bases between them. The CDR3 sequence is CASSPRRGAGDTEAFF. The CDR3 DNA follows: TGTGCCAGCAGCCCCCGTCGGGGGGCAGGAGACACTGAAGCTTTCTTT.

J is TRBJ2-7 and V is TRBV15; D may be TRBD1 (6 bases). The CDR3 has 13 amino acids. Germline V gene data show CDR1 as LNHNV and CDR2 as YYDKDF (reference sequence). The V end was cut by 0 bases, the J end by 5 bases, with 8 bases between. For the CDR3, the DNA is TGTGCCACCAGCAGAGATAGGGGGAACGAGCAGTACGTC. Translated, it gives CATSRDRGNEQYV.

The rearrangement links TRBV19 to TRBJ2-2; the match to TRBD1 covers 7 bases. Germline V gives CDR1 LNHDA, CDR2 SQIVND (reference sequence). Trimming cost V 5 bases and J 4 bases; bases outside gene matches: 10. The CDR3 totals 16 residues. The CDR3: CASSGSGTVPTGELFF. The CDR3 DNA is TGTGCCAGTAGTGGGTCCGGGACAGTCCCCACCGGGGAGCTGTTTTTT.

The chain has TRBV10-3 and TRBJ1-2; TRBD1 matches at 7 bases. J gave up 8 bases and V 2 bases, and 5 bases lay outside the gene matches. The CDR3 totals 13 residues. The germline V gene has CDR1 ENHRY and CDR2 SYGVKD. The CDR3 sequence: CAISEDREQGYTF. CDR3 bases: TGTGCCATCAGTGAGGACAGGGAACAAGGCTACACCTTC.

This chain joins TRBV6-5 and TRBJ1-2; 7 nucleotides align to TRBD1. The CDR3 totals 13 residues. The V and J ends lost 6 bases and 3 bases, in that order; junction bases with no gene match: 4. Germline lookup yields CDR1 MNHEY and CDR2 SVGAGI. As DNA, the CDR3 is TGTGCCAGCAGCGCACAGGGGTACTATGGCTACACCTTC. Translating it yields CASSAQGYYGYTF.

The rearrangement joins TRBV13 to TRBJ1-2, with a weak D call TRBD1 (5 bases). Trimming took 1 base from V and 5 from J, leaving 11 bases between them. Germline loops: CDR1 PRHDT, CDR2 FYEKMQ (reference sequence). The CDR3 is 14 residues long. The CDR3 DNA sequence: TGTGCCAGCAGCTTAGCCGACAGTGGGTATGGCTACACCTTC. Its translation is CASSLADSGYGYTF.

The J gene is TRBJ2-1, the V gene TRBV11-2, with D possibly TRBD2 on 7 matching bases. V dropped 6 bases and J dropped 7 bases, with 19 bases sitting between them. Germline lookup yields CDR1 SGHAT and CDR2 FQNNGV. The length of the CDR3 is 15 residues. The CDR3 nucleotides read TGTGCCAGCAGTTCCCTGGGGGGGGCCGGGAATGAGCAGTTCTTC. Amino acids: CASSSLGGAGNEQFF.

The rearrangement links TRBV27 to TRBJ2-5; the D gene is possibly TRBD1 (5 bases). V lost 4 bases, J lost 3 bases, and 15 bases lay in between. CDR1 is MNHEY, CDR2 SMNVEV, per germline (reference sequence). The CDR3 contains 15 residues. CDR3 bases: TGTGCCAGCAGTTCTAAGCTTCGGACAAAAGAGACCCAGTACTTC. This encodes CASSSKLRTKETQYF.

The rearrangement uses TRBV5-1 and TRBJ1-2; TRBD1 might be the D (5 bases). From germline, CDR1 is SGHRS and CDR2 YFSETQ. Trimming left V 7 bases short and J 3 bases short, with 19 bases between. The CDR3 extends over 15 amino acids. The CDR3 is CASSTGGFVDYGYTF. The CDR3 coding sequence is TGCGCCAGCTCAACCGGGGGGTTCGTAGACTATGGCTACACCTTC.

The chain employs TRBV12-3 or TRBV12-4 and TRBJ2-2; a weak D match, TRBD1 (6 bases). The CDR3 is 11 residues long. CDR3 bases: TGTGCACAGGGGAACACCGGGGAGCTGTTTTTT. Amino acid sequence: CAQGNTGELFF.

This chain uses TRBV29-1 with TRBJ2-1, with 16 bases matching TRBD2. This CDR3 region has 16 residues. Germline CDR1 is SQVTM and CDR2 is ANQGSEA. Trimming at V came to 3 bases and at J to 9 bases, leaving 8 bases not matched to a gene. The CDR3 spells CSVDPGTSGGAGEQFF. The DNA of the CDR3 is TGCAGCGTTGACCCCGGGACTAGCGGGGGGGCCGGTGAGCAGTTCTTC.

The J gene is TRBJ1-6, the V gene TRBV4-1; 10 positions agree with TRBD1. V trimming: 4 bases; J trimming: 12 bases; junction bases outside the gene matches: 3. There are 13 residues in the CDR3. Looked up from germline, CDR1 is MGHRA and CDR2 is YSYEKL. Written as DNA, the CDR3 is TGCGCCAGCAGCCGGGACAGGGGAAAACCCCTCCACTTT. Protein sequence: CASSRDRGKPLHF.

This clone was found once. The chain employs TRBV12-3 or TRBV12-4 and TRBJ2-1, with a tentative D call TRBD1 (5 bases). The CDR3 is 12 amino acids. With 7 bases removed from V and 10 bases from J, the gap between germline ends came to 14 bases. The CDR3 protein is CASIKGCWEQFF. For the CDR3, the DNA is TGTGCCAGCATCAAGGGGTGCTGGGAGCAGTTCTTC.

J is TRBJ2-3 and V is TRBV4-1, with 10 positions matching TRBD2. The germline V gene encodes CDR1 MGHRA and CDR2 YSYEKL. CDR3 size: 16 residues. V shed 4 bases, J shed 3 bases, and the junction held 7 bases outside the gene matches. CDR3 region: CASSPLAGGWTDTQYF. Written as DNA, the CDR3 is TGCGCCAGCAGCCCCTTAGCGGGGGGCTGGACAGATACGCAGTATTTT.

The rearrangement joins TRBV5-3 to TRBJ2-7; 11 bases are a match to TRBD1. TRBV5-3 is reported as an ORF; its role is uncertain. V shed 7 bases, J shed 9 bases, and the junction held 3 bases outside the gene matches. This CDR3 spans 11 amino acids. The CDR3 reads CARGQGAGQYF. The CDR3 nucleotides read TGTGCCAGAGGACAGGGGGCCGGGCAGTACTTC.

J is TRBJ2-1 and V is TRBV6-6; maybe TRBD1 (5 bases). V shed 4 bases and J shed 1 base, with 8 bases lying between them. Per germline, CDR1 MNHNY and CDR2 SVGAGI (reference sequence). This CDR3 region has 14 residues. The CDR3 DNA follows: TGTGCCAGCAGTTCCACAGGTTCCTACAATGAGCAGTTCTTC. Translated: CASSSTGSYNEQFF.

V and J are TRBV3-1 (or the pseudogene TRBV3-2) and TRBJ1-1; D is perhaps TRBD1 (6 bases). Germline V gene sequence: CDR1 LGHDT, CDR2 YNNKEL (reference sequence). The CDR3 covers 14 residues. V gave up 2 bases and J gave up 5 bases, with 12 bases separating them. The CDR3 loop is CASSQSQGMTEAFF. The CDR3 nucleotides read TGTGCCAGCAGCCAAAGTCAGGGGATGACTGAAGCTTTCTTT.

This chain links TRBV7-9 with TRBJ2-2; 9 bases are shared with TRBD2. Losses at the gene ends were 8 bases for V and 4 bases for J; bases not matched to a gene: 8. This CDR3 spans 15 amino acids. Germline CDR1 SEHNR, CDR2 FQNEAQ (reference sequence). The CDR3 loop is CASHRLADLTGELFF. Written as DNA, the CDR3 is TGTGCCAGCCACCGACTAGCGGACCTCACCGGGGAGCTGTTTTTT.

The chain uses TRBV5-4 and TRBJ2-5; D is unresolved. The V end lost 3 bases, the J end lost 2 bases, and 8 bases lay between the germline ends. In germline, CDR1 is SGHNT, CDR2 YYREEE (reference sequence). The CDR3 is 13 amino acids. The CDR3 loop reads CASSYVEQETQYF. CDR3 bases: TGTGCCAGCAGCTACGTAGAGCAAGAGACCCAGTACTTC.

This chain joins TRBV6-5 and TRBJ2-2; weak D call: TRBD2 (6 bases). The CDR3 contains 15 residues. Between the trimmed V and J ends, which lost 7 bases and 1 base, there was a span of 13 bases. The germline gives CDR1 MNHEY, CDR2 SVGAGI. CDR3 coding DNA: TGTGCCAGCACCTCGGGACTCAAGAACACCGGGGAGCTGTTTTTT. Its protein product is CASTSGLKNTGELFF.